This T cell receptor (beta chain) is from a study of blood T cell repertoires in COVID-19. The wider study: Samples came from the United States, Italy and Spain, spanning acute and convalescent COVID-19. Sample material is recorded as cDNA or gDNA derived from T cells, B-cell-depleted T cells, or PBMCs.

Seattle researchers signed up patients amid active infection and tracked them longitudinally. The CDR3 runs 12 residues. Trimming removed 5 bases at V and 5 bases at J, with 10 bases between. Germline loops: CDR1 SGHAT, CDR2 FQDESV (reference sequence). Authors' analysis steps: Nucleated cell number was recorded as an estimate derived from reference gene primer amplification. Sequencing used immunoSEQ multiplex PCR; TCRdb keeps in-frame clones, though not all of them. V, J and clone size derive from that table, while D and trimming were established from the DNA sequence. In the table there are 200,000 to 300,000 clones, approximately 86% of which are singletons.

This receptor was taken from a woman aged 55-69 years with COVID-19, enrolled during active disease. This chain connects TRBV11-1 to TRBJ2-7, with TRBD1 as a possible D gene (5 bases). Sequenced: peripheral blood. The CDR3 DNA reads TGTGCCAGCAGCCCCGACAGAAACGAGCAGTACTTC. It specifies CASSPDRNEQYF.